The 7 T cell receptor beta chains presented below share a single source sample, sequenced in a study of B cell selection in AIRE deficiency. This table comes from immunoSEQ multiplex PCR, and its TCRdb copy is limited to in-frame clones, with some not included. The table shows 20,000 to 30,000 clones, with 96% occurring only once. Sorting defined conventional CD4 T cells as CD4+CD127+. Sequencing was carried out using CD4+CD127+ conventional T cells sorted from PBMCs. The receptors here all came from a human donor in good health.

The chain combines TRBV19 with TRBJ1-5; tentative D call: TRBD1 (5 bases). This CDR3 region has 17 residues. CDR1 LNHDA and CDR2 SQIVND come from the germline V gene (reference sequence). Trimming stripped 6 bases from V and 1 base from J, with 19 bases between. The CDR3 region is CASSTFTGASSNQPQHF. CDR3 coding DNA: TGTGCCAGTAGCACATTTACCGGGGCCTCGAGCAATCAGCCCCAGCATTTT.

The chain has TRBV28 and TRBJ2-3; possible D gene TRBD2, 7 bases. Germline CDR1 reads MDHEN; CDR2 reads SYDVKM. This CDR3 comprises 18 residues. The V and J ends lost 8 bases and 1 base respectively, with 25 bases between them. The CDR3 DNA is TGTGCCAGCTCCTTTCTAGGGCGGGGGCTCCAGGGCACAGATACGCAGTATTTT. The encoded protein is CASSFLGRGLQGTDTQYF.

V gene TRBV7-2 combines with J gene TRBJ1-2; D possibly corresponds to TRBD1 (6 bases). The germline V gene has CDR1 SGHTA and CDR2 FQGNSA. Trimming took 3 bases from V and 8 from J, leaving 13 bases between them. There are 13 residues in the CDR3. CDR3 DNA sequence: TGTGCCAGCAGCTTCACAGGGAAGGGCGGCTACACCTTC. Translating it yields CASSFTGKGGYTF.

The rearrangement joins TRBV20-1 to TRBJ1-2; D not certain. The CDR3 totals 10 residues. Germline CDR1 reads DFQATT; CDR2 reads SNEGSKA (reference sequence). V shed 1 base and J shed 8 bases, with 5 bases lying between them. The CDR3 loop reads CSARVEGYTF. CDR3 in DNA: TGCAGTGCTAGAGTTGAAGGCTACACCTTC.

This rearrangement joins TRBV6-1 to TRBJ2-2; D perhaps matches TRBD1 (6 bases). The germline gives CDR1 MNHNS, CDR2 SASEGT. The V end lost 6 bases, the J end lost 10 bases, and 18 bases lay between the germline ends. The CDR3 has 14 residues. Here the CDR3 DNA reads TGTGCCAGCAGGGGCAGGGGAGTTATGGAGGAGCTGTTTTTT. It is translated as CASRGRGVMEELFF.

The genes are TRBV29-1 and TRBJ2-7; TRBD1 matches at 8 bases. The CDR3 contains 16 residues. Trimming took 0 bases from V and 3 from J; bases not matched to a gene: 10. Germline values: CDR1 SQVTM, CDR2 ANQGSEA. CDR3 sequence (DNA): TGCAGCGTTGAAGAAGTACAGGGGGATAATATCTACGAGCAGTACTTC. This encodes CSVEEVQGDNIYEQYF.

The chain is built from TRBV4-3 and TRBJ1-6; D is ambiguous. The V gene's germline CDR1 is LGHNA and CDR2 YSLEER. This CDR3 region has 13 residues. The V end was cut by 0 bases, the J end by 9 bases, with 6 bases between. CDR3 sequence reads: CASSQDSVSPLHF. The CDR3 coding sequence is TGCGCCAGCAGCCAAGATAGTGTTTCACCCCTCCACTTT.